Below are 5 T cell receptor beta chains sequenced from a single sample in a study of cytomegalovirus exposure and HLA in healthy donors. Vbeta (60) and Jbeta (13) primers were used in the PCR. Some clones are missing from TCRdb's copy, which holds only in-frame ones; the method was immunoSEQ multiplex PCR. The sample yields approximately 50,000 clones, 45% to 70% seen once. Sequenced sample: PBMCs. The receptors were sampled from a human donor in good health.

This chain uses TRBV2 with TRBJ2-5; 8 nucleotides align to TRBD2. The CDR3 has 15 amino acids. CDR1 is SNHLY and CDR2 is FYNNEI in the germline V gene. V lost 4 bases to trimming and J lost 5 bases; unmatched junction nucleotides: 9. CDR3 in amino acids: CASSAGRGVSETQYF. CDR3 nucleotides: TGTGCCAGCAGTGCCGGGCGGGGGGTCAGCGAGACCCAGTACTTC.

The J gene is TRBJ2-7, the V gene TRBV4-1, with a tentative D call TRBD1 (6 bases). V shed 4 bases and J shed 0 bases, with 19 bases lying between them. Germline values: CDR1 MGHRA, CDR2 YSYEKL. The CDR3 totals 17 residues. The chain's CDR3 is CASSRQDSGEGSYEQYF. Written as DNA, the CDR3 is TGCGCCAGCAGCCGCCAAGATTCAGGGGAAGGCTCCTACGAGCAGTACTTC.

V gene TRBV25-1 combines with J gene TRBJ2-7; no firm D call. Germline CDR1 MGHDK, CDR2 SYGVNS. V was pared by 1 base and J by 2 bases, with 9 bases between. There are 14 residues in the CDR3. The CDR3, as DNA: TGTGCCAGCAGTGAATTGCACGCAGCCTACGAGCAGTACTTC. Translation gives CASSELHAAYEQYF.

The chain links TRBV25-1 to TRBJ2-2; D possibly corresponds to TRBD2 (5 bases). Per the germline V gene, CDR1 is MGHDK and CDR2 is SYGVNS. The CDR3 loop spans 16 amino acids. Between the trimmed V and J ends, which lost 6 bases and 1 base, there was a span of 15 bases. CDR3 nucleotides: TGTGCCAGCAGCCTTGGCGGGCACGTGAACACCGGGGAGCTGTTTTTT. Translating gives CASSLGGHVNTGELFF.

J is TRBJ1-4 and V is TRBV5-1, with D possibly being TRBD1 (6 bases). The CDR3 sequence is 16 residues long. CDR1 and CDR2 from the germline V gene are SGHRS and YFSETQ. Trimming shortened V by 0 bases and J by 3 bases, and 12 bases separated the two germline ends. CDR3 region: CASSLGAQGANEKLFF. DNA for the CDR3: TGCGCCAGCAGCTTGGGCGCACAGGGAGCTAATGAAAAACTGTTTTTT.